A single sample gave rise to the 30 T cell receptor beta chains below, sequenced in a study of blood T cell repertoires in COVID-19. Only in-frame clones appear in the TCRdb table, and some are missing; sequencing was by immunoSEQ multiplex PCR. This table has roughly 250,000 clones, 81% appearing once. The sequencing input was peripheral blood. Receptor source: a woman in her fifties or sixties with active or convalescent COVID-19.

This clone was observed a single time. This chain joins TRBV19 and TRBJ2-2; the D is unclear. The germline gives CDR1 LNHDA, CDR2 SQIVND (reference sequence). The CDR3 consists of 14 residues. V gave up 3 bases and J gave up 1 base, with 6 bases separating them. The DNA of the CDR3 is TGTGCCAGTAGTATCCCAGTGAACACCGGGGAGCTGTTTTTT. Residues: CASSIPVNTGELFF.

This clone occurred a few times. The same CDR3 can be traced to other DNA sequences in this sample. J is TRBJ1-1 and V is TRBV11-2, with 9 bases identical to TRBD1. Germline CDR1 SGHAT, CDR2 FQNNGV. The CDR3 is made up of 14 amino acids. Trimming removed 3 bases from V and 2 bases from J; junction bases left unmatched: 1. The DNA of the CDR3 is TGTGCCAGCAGCTTGGGACAGGGCAACACTGAAGCTTTCTTT. Translated, it gives CASSLGQGNTEAFF.

The chain recombines TRBV7-9 with TRBJ1-2, with TRBD1 matching over 9 bases. The germline gives CDR1 SEHNR, CDR2 FQNEAQ (reference sequence). This CDR3 is built from 14 residues. Losses at the gene ends were 8 bases for V and 7 bases for J; bases not matched to a gene: 11. DNA of the CDR3: TGTGCCAGCCTACGCCCGGGACAGGGCCTTGGCTACACCTTC. It is translated as CASLRPGQGLGYTF.

The chain uses TRBV7-9 and TRBJ2-7; tentative D call: TRBD2 (6 bases). Germline V gene sequence: CDR1 SEHNR, CDR2 FQNEAQ (reference sequence). This CDR3 comprises 15 residues. V lost 7 bases and J lost 2, with 18 bases in between. The CDR3 bases are TGTGCCAGCACCCTGGGGGGAACCTTTGCCTACGAGCAGTACTTC. Its translation: CASTLGGTFAYEQYF.

The rearrangement uses TRBV11-2 and TRBJ2-6, with TRBD2 matching 10 bases. The V and J ends lost 7 bases and 2 bases, in that order; junction bases with no gene match: 5. The germline CDR1 and CDR2 sequences are SGHAT and FQNNGV. CDR3 length equals 16 residues. CDR3 residues: CASTRTSGTGANVLTF. The CDR3 nucleotides are TGTGCCAGCACTAGGACTAGCGGAACTGGGGCCAACGTCCTGACTTTC.

This clone was seen just once. This chain uses TRBV3-1 (or the pseudogene TRBV3-2) with TRBJ2-1, with D maybe TRBD1 (6 bases). Trimming took 4 bases from V and 3 from J, leaving 13 bases between them. This CDR3 spans 15 amino acids. The germline V gene has CDR1 LGHDT and CDR2 YNNKEL (reference sequence). CDR3 bases: TGTGCCAGCAGCCTTAGACAGGTTTACTACAATGAGCAGTTCTTC. Its translation is CASSLRQVYYNEQFF.

V usage is TRBV5-1 and J usage is TRBJ2-7, with 8 bases that match TRBD2. The V gene's germline CDR1 is SGHRS and CDR2 YFSETQ. The CDR3 is made up of 14 amino acids. V was pared by 4 bases and J by 3 bases, with 6 bases of the junction left unmatched. Written as DNA, the CDR3 is TGCGCCAGCAGCCACGGGGGGGAAGACTACGAGCAGTACTTC. Its translation: CASSHGGEDYEQYF. Full variable domain (missing parts from reference TRBV5-1 and TRBJ2-7): KAGVTQTPRYLIKTRGQQVTLSCSPISGHRSVSWYQQTPGQGLQFLFEYFSETQRNKGNFPGRFSGRQFSNSRSEMNVSTLELGDSALYLCASSHGGEDYEQYFGPGTRLTVT.

The V gene is TRBV18, the J gene TRBJ1-2; the D gene is possibly TRBD1 (5 bases). The CDR3 consists of 14 residues. Germline lookup yields CDR1 KGHSH and CDR2 LQKENI. Trimming pared 8 bases from V and 3 bases from J, leaving 16 bases between. In nucleotides, the CDR3 is TGTGCCAGCGGGGACTCCCCGATGGACTATGGCTACACCTTC. It yields the protein CASGDSPMDYGYTF.

The chain has TRBV7-9 and TRBJ1-3; D remains ambiguous. Germline assignment: CDR1 SEHNR and CDR2 FQNEAQ (reference sequence). V was trimmed by 0 bases and J by 0 bases, leaving 6 bases between them. This CDR3 comprises 15 residues. The CDR3 sequence is CASSLAGPSGNTIYF. CDR3 nucleotide sequence: TGTGCCAGCAGCTTAGCTGGCCCCTCTGGAAACACCATATATTTT.

The chain joins TRBV30 to TRBJ1-5; 9 bases match TRBD1. CDR3 length: 15 amino acids. With V trimmed by 4 bases and J by 3 bases, 7 bases remained unmatched. Germline CDR1 GTSNPN, CDR2 SVGIG (reference sequence). The CDR3 loop is CAWTPDRGFNQPQHF. The CDR3 DNA reads TGTGCCTGGACCCCCGACAGGGGGTTCAATCAGCCCCAGCATTTT.

V and J are TRBV12-5 and TRBJ2-2; 9 bases match TRBD1. Trimming at V came to 5 bases and at J to 4 bases, leaving 5 bases not matched to a gene. The CDR3 loop spans 15 amino acids. CDR1 and CDR2 (germline): LGHNT, FRNRAP. As DNA, the CDR3 is TGTGCTAGTGGTCTTGGGACAGGGCTCACCGGGGAGCTGTTTTTT. This encodes CASGLGTGLTGELFF.

This clone was found once. V gene TRBV2 combines with J gene TRBJ2-1; TRBD2 matches 9 bases. In germline, CDR1 is SNHLY, CDR2 FYNNEI. V was pared by 6 bases and J by 2 bases, with 8 bases of the junction left unmatched. This CDR3 comprises 16 residues. The DNA for the CDR3 is TGTGCCAGCAGGCTAGCGGGGTCGAGCACCTACAATGAGCAGTTCTTC. Translation: CASRLAGSSTYNEQFF.

The rearrangement joins TRBV7-9 to TRBJ1-4; 8 bases are shared with TRBD1. V lost 4 bases and J lost 0; bases outside the gene matches: 7. The CDR3 contains 17 residues. The germline V gene encodes CDR1 SEHNR and CDR2 FQNEAQ (reference sequence). CDR3 in DNA: TGTGCCAGCAGCTCCGGGACAGGAGCTACAACTAATGAAAAACTGTTTTTT. This gives the protein CASSSGTGATTNEKLFF.

This chain joins TRBV3-1 (or the pseudogene TRBV3-2) and TRBJ1-1; D ambiguous. The CDR3 is 13 amino acids. V shed 1 base and J shed 1 base, with 4 bases lying between them. The germline V gene has CDR1 LGHDT and CDR2 YNNKEL (reference sequence). The CDR3 loop is CASSQVKNTEAFF. DNA of the CDR3: TGTGCCAGCAGCCAAGTTAAGAACACTGAAGCTTTCTTT.

This clone was seen once. The rearrangement links TRBV12-5 to TRBJ1-3; D is possibly TRBD1 (6 bases). V was pared by 6 bases and J by 1 base, with 10 bases between. Per germline, CDR1 LGHNT and CDR2 FRNRAP. The CDR3 spans 14 residues. Here the CDR3 DNA reads TGTGCTAGTGGGACCAGGGGTTCTGGAAACACCATATATTTT. Residues: CASGTRGSGNTIYF.

The V and J genes are TRBV9 and TRBJ1-2; TRBD1 is a possible D gene (6 bases). Per the germline V gene, CDR1 is SGDLS and CDR2 is YYNGEE. V lost 4 bases and J lost 0, with 13 bases in between. The CDR3 contains 15 residues. CDR3 amino acids: CASSPRQVANYGYTF. CDR3 sequence (DNA): TGTGCCAGCAGCCCCCGACAGGTAGCTAACTATGGCTACACCTTC. Full variable domain (remainder filled in from reference TRBV9 and TRBJ1-2): DSGVTQTPKHLITATGQRVTLRCSPRSGDLSVYWYQQSLDQGLQFLIQYYNGEERAKGNILERFSAQQFPDLHSELNLSSLELGDSALYFCASSPRQVANYGYTFGSGTRLTVV.

This sequence joins TRBV15 and TRBJ1-2; no clear D gene. Germline V lookup: CDR1 LNHNV, CDR2 YYDKDF (reference sequence). The V and J ends lost 1 base and 4 bases respectively, with 10 bases between them. This CDR3 has 14 residues. The DNA for the CDR3 is TGTGCCACCAGCAGAGTGGGCAGTCTCTATGGCTACACCTTC. Translation gives CATSRVGSLYGYTF. Full variable domain (rest looked up from reference TRBV15 and TRBJ1-2): DAMVIQNPRYQVTQFGKPVTLSCSQTLNHNVMYWYQQKSSQAPKLLFHYYDKDFNNEADTPDNFQSRRPNTSFCFLDIRSPGLGDTAMYLCATSRVGSLYGYTFGSGTRLTVV.

This chain uses TRBV7-9 with TRBJ2-1, with D possibly TRBD2 on 5 matching bases. Per germline, CDR1 SEHNR and CDR2 FQNEAQ (reference sequence). Trimming removed 4 bases at V and 4 bases at J, with 20 bases between. The CDR3 totals 17 residues. This CDR3 is CASSSPGGGVLYNEQFF. The CDR3 DNA is TGTGCCAGCAGCTCCCCCGGAGGCGGAGTACTATACAATGAGCAGTTCTTC.

The chain is built from TRBV4-2 and TRBJ2-6, with D possibly TRBD1 on 6 matching bases. This CDR3 is 20 amino acids long. V shed 0 bases and J shed 5 bases, with 23 bases lying between them. Germline-derived CDR1 and CDR2 are LGHNA and YNFKEQ. CDR3 residues: CASSQESRTASLAWANVLTF. The CDR3 nucleotides read TGTGCCAGCAGCCAAGAATCCCGGACAGCTTCTCTAGCATGGGCCAACGTCCTGACTTTC.

The chain recombines TRBV18 with TRBJ1-1; 9 bases are a match to TRBD1. Germline lookup yields CDR1 KGHSH and CDR2 LQKENI. J was trimmed by 1 base and V by 8 bases; bases with no gene match: 8. CDR3 length equals 15 residues. The CDR3 region has the DNA TGTGCCAGCGGGGAACAGGGGGCTCAGAACACTGAAGCTTTCTTT. Translating it yields CASGEQGAQNTEAFF.

The rearrangement joins TRBV11-2 to TRBJ2-3; D is possibly TRBD1 (6 bases). The CDR3 has 15 amino acids. Looked up from germline, CDR1 is SGHAT and CDR2 is FQNNGV. V was shortened by 4 bases and J by 0 bases, with 11 bases between the two germline ends. CDR3: CASSSRGSSTDTQYF. Here the CDR3 DNA reads TGTGCCAGCAGCTCAAGGGGGTCTAGCACAGATACGCAGTATTTT.

This chain connects TRBV18 to TRBJ1-1, with a possible D match to TRBD1 (5 bases). The CDR3 loop spans 14 amino acids. Germline V lookup: CDR1 KGHSH, CDR2 LQKENI. Trimming cost V 2 bases and J 7 bases, with 14 bases left between them. The CDR3 loop is CASSPGGGAGEAFF. CDR3 DNA sequence: TGTGCCAGCTCACCAGGCGGCGGGGCGGGTGAAGCTTTCTTT. Full variable domain (missing parts from reference TRBV18 and TRBJ1-1): NAGVMQNPRHLVRRRGQEARLRCSPMKGHSHVYWYRQLPEEGLKFMVYLQKENIIDESGMPKERFSAEFPKEGPSILRIQQVVRGDSAAYFCASSPGGGAGEAFFGQGTRLTVV.

V is TRBV2 and J is TRBJ1-2; D call uncertain. This CDR3 spans 12 amino acids. Germline-derived CDR1 and CDR2 are SNHLY and FYNNEI. Trimming removed 3 bases at V and 3 bases at J, with 5 bases between. CDR3 loop: CASSDPDYGYTF. The DNA for the CDR3 is TGTGCCAGCAGTGACCCTGACTATGGCTACACCTTC.

This sequence joins TRBV5-1 and TRBJ2-6; 7 positions agree with TRBD1. The CDR3 extends over 15 amino acids. CDR1 is SGHRS, CDR2 YFSETQ, per germline. V lost 1 base, J lost 4 bases, and 2 bases stayed unmatched. This CDR3 reads CASSLTGVGANVLTF. The CDR3 DNA sequence: TGCGCCAGCAGCTTGACAGGGGTCGGGGCCAACGTCCTGACTTTC.

This clone is a singleton in its sample. The genes are TRBV7-9 and TRBJ1-1; possibly TRBD1 for D (6 bases). CDR1 is SEHNR and CDR2 is FQNEAQ in the germline V gene (reference sequence). Trimming removed 0 bases from V and 0 bases from J, with 20 bases in between. The CDR3 runs to 19 residues. The CDR3 DNA sequence: TGTGCCAGCAGCTTAGCCCAGGGGATGGTCTCTTGGGTGAACACTGAAGCTTTCTTT. Protein sequence: CASSLAQGMVSWVNTEAFF.

The chain has TRBV12-5 and TRBJ2-5; 7 bases align to TRBD2. Looked up from germline, CDR1 is LGHNT and CDR2 is FRNRAP. CDR3 length equals 15 residues. J was trimmed by 2 bases and V by 0 bases; bases with no gene match: 3. CDR3 in DNA: TGTGCTAGTGGTTTGGTAGCGGGGAGACAAGAGACCCAGTACTTC. Residues: CASGLVAGRQETQYF.

The rearrangement joins TRBV20-1 to TRBJ1-1; D unresolved. The CDR3 is made up of 11 amino acids. Germline values: CDR1 DFQATT, CDR2 SNEGSKA (reference sequence). V was trimmed by 5 bases and J by 8 bases, leaving 12 bases between them. The CDR3 sequence: CSASPGGEAFF. CDR3 nucleotide sequence: TGCAGTGCTTCCCCCGGAGGGGAAGCTTTCTTT.

This clone was found once. The rearrangement links TRBV6-5 to TRBJ1-1, with D possibly being TRBD1 (5 bases). CDR3 length: 15 amino acids. Per the germline V gene, CDR1 is MNHEY and CDR2 is SVGAGI. The ends were cut back, 7 bases at V and 3 bases at J, with 18 bases in the middle. CDR3 sequence (DNA): TGTGCCAGCACCCGGCAAATGGGGGGGGACACTGAAGCTTTCTTT. This translates into CASTRQMGGDTEAFF.

With regard to this clone: The junction and the germline gene differ at one end; a read error may be behind it. The rearrangement links TRBV27 to TRBJ1-2, with 8 bases matching TRBD1. This CDR3 has 14 amino acids. Germline CDR1 is MNHEY and CDR2 is SMNVEV (reference sequence). The DNA of the CDR3 is TGTGCCAGCAGGCCTCCGGGACAGGTGACGGGCTACGCCTTC. Translation gives CASRPPGQVTGYAF.

The rearrangement uses TRBV5-4 and TRBJ2-7; 12 nucleotides agree with TRBD2. This CDR3 is built from 17 residues. CDR1 is SGHNT, CDR2 YYREEE, per germline (reference sequence). V lost 0 bases to trimming and J lost 5 bases; unmatched junction nucleotides: 9. The CDR3 DNA is TGTGCCAGCAGCTTGGGAGGGGCTAGCGGGGGGGCCAACGAGCAGTACTTC. Protein: CASSLGGASGGANEQYF.